These 27 T cell receptor beta chains originate from one sample sequenced in a study of T-cell reconstitution after alpha-beta-depleted transplantation in children. Unique molecular identifiers were built into the TCRbeta library. TCRdb passed the PCR reads through MiXCR, listing each CDR3 protein once. The table has approximately 110,000 distinct CDR3 sequences, around a tenth seen once; the top ten hold about 34%. The specimen was PBMCs, collected before TCRalphabeta/CD19-depleted stem cell transplant. Every receptor here comes from a boy younger than 10 with acute lymphoblastic leukemia, due to receive a stem cell transplant.

This clonotype was seen a few times. The rearrangement joins TRBV20-1 to TRBJ2-2, with D possibly being TRBD2 (5 bases). This CDR3 is built from 13 residues. Germline loops: CDR1 DFQATT, CDR2 SNEGSKA (reference sequence). Deletions cut 5 bases from V and 5 bases from J, with 12 bases between. The CDR3 protein is CSAGERVTGELFF. Here the CDR3 DNA reads TGCAGTGCTGGGGAGAGGGTTACCGGGGAGCTGTTTTTT.

The rearrangement links TRBV11-2 to TRBJ2-5; 7 bases line up with TRBD1. CDR3 length: 15 amino acids. V gave up 0 bases and J gave up 5 bases; unmatched junction bases: 6. CDR1 is SGHAT and CDR2 is FQNNGV in the germline V gene. For the CDR3, the DNA is TGTGCCAGCAGCTTAGAGGGCAGGGGGTGGGAGACCCAGTACTTC. Translated, it gives CASSLEGRGWETQYF. The whole variable domain, remainder taken from reference TRBV11-2 and TRBJ2-5, is EAGVAQSPRYKIIEKRQSVAFWCNPISGHATLYWYQQILGQGPKLLIQFQNNGVVDDSQLPKDRFSAERLKGVDSTLKIQPAKLEDSAVYLCASSLEGRGWETQYFGPGTRLLVL.

This CDR3 is CSARSGERTYEQYF. For the CDR3, the DNA is TGCAGTGCTAGGTCGGGGGAGAGAACCTACGAGCAGTACTTC. V and J are TRBV20-1 and TRBJ2-7, with TRBD2 as a possible D gene (6 bases). The germline V and J ends were trimmed by 3 bases and 2 bases, with 14 bases remaining between them. Germline CDR1 is DFQATT and CDR2 is SNEGSKA (reference sequence). CDR3 length: 14 amino acids.

This clonotype was seen more than once but under ten times. This chain joins TRBV12-3 or TRBV12-4 and TRBJ1-1, with unresolved D. The ends were cut back, 3 bases at V and 1 base at J, with 6 bases in the middle. The CDR3 is 13 amino acids. The CDR3 nucleotides read TGTGCCAGCAGTTTTAAAGGGAACACTGAAGCTTTCTTT. Amino acids: CASSFKGNTEAFF.

The CDR3 DNA is TGCAGCGTCGCCGGGACTAGCGGTTACCAAGAGACCCAGTACTTC. Amino acids: CSVAGTSGYQETQYF. The J gene is TRBJ2-5, the V gene TRBV29-1, with 11 bases lining up with TRBD2. The CDR3 contains 15 residues. Germline trimming cut 6 bases from V and 0 bases from J; bases unmatched to any gene: 6. Germline CDR1 reads SQVTM; CDR2 reads ANQGSEA.

This clonotype occurred many times. The chain is built from TRBV20-1 and TRBJ2-1; 10 nucleotides agree with TRBD2. Looked up from germline, CDR1 is DFQATT and CDR2 is SNEGSKA (reference sequence). The V and J ends lost 3 bases and 8 bases, in that order; junction bases with no gene match: 10. The CDR3 sequence is 15 residues long. CDR3 in amino acids: CSARPLAGVAHEQFF. The CDR3 DNA sequence: TGCAGTGCTAGGCCCCTAGCGGGAGTGGCCCATGAGCAGTTCTTC.

A few counts support this clonotype. CDR3 DNA: TGTGCCAGCAGTCCCCGGGACAGGGGAATCCCAAAACAACTAGCGGGCGGGAGGGCCGATGAGCAGTTCTTC. This codes for CASSPRDRGIPKQLAGGRADEQFF. This chain connects TRBV6-4 to TRBJ2-1; tentative D call: TRBD1 (10 bases). CDR1 and CDR2 (germline): MRHNA, SNTAGT. This CDR3 is built from 24 residues. Trimming removed 5 bases at V and 8 bases at J, with 46 bases between.

This clonotype has just a few counts. The chain recombines TRBV5-1 with TRBJ2-2; TRBD2 is a possible D gene (6 bases). The CDR3 runs 16 residues. Trimming pared 7 bases from V and 1 base from J, leaving 17 bases between. The V gene's germline CDR1 is SGHRS and CDR2 YFSETQ. The chain's CDR3 is CASGLSRGKNTGELFF. The DNA for the CDR3 is TGCGCCAGCGGACTAAGTCGGGGAAAGAACACCGGGGAGCTGTTTTTT.

The V call is TRBV28, the J call TRBJ2-1; D remains unclear. V was trimmed by 3 bases and J by 0 bases, leaving 9 bases between them. The CDR3 totals 15 residues. Per the germline V gene, CDR1 is MDHEN and CDR2 is SYDVKM. The CDR3 DNA reads as TGTGCCAGCAGTTTGGCCAGGAGCTCCTACAATGAGCAGTTCTTC. Translating gives CASSLARSSYNEQFF.

The chain has TRBV3-1 and TRBJ2-1; 9 positions agree with TRBD2. V shed 11 bases and J 6 bases; nucleotides not matched to a gene: 14. This CDR3 has 15 residues. Germline values: CDR1 LGHDT, CDR2 YNNKEL (reference sequence). CDR3 coding DNA: TGTGCCTGCTGGCGGAATAGCGGGAGCGGCAATGAGCAGTTCTTC. It encodes CACWRNSGSGNEQFF.

This clonotype was recorded a few times. A much larger clone is a single base away; this may be a read error. CDR3 coding DNA: TGTGCCAGCAGCTTCGATCCCACCGGGGAGCTGTTTTTT. Amino acid sequence: CASSFDPTGELFF. V gene TRBV7-3 combines with J gene TRBJ2-2, with D unresolved. Germline loops: CDR1 SGHTA, CDR2 FQGTGA. With 3 bases removed from V and 4 bases from J, the gap between germline ends came to 6 bases. The CDR3 has 13 residues. Variable domain in full (rest from reference TRBV7-3 and TRBJ2-2): GAGVSQTPSNKVTEKGKYVELRCDPISGHTALYWYRQSLGQGPEFLIYFQGTGAADDSGLPNDRFFAVRPEGSVSTLKIQRTERGDSAVYLCASSFDPTGELFFGEGSRLTVL.

This clonotype was recorded many times. A read error may produce the germline difference seen at one junction end. The rearrangement joins TRBV7-7 to TRBJ2-1; TRBD2 aligns across 11 bases. This CDR3 comprises 15 residues. CDR1 SSHAT and CDR2 FNYEAQ come from the germline V gene (reference sequence). The CDR3 loop is CASSFGLAGPNEQFF. The CDR3 DNA reads as TGTGCTAGCAGCTTTGGACTAGCGGGCCCCAATGAGCAGTTCTTC. The full variable domain, rest sourced from reference TRBV7-7 and TRBJ2-1, is GAGVSQSPRYKVTKRGQDVTLRCDPISSHATLYWYQQALGQGPEFLTYFNYEAQPDKSGLPSDRFSAERPEGSISTLTIQRTEQRDSAMYRCASSFGLAGPNEQFFGPGTRLTVL.

In the case of this clonotype: A read error may explain this, as a much larger clone is one base away. Given the absence of the conserved phenylalanine or tryptophan at the CDR3 end, a read error is likely. The chain joins TRBV5-1 to TRBJ2-1; 8 nucleotides agree with TRBD2. J lost 7 bases, V lost 1 base, and 10 bases had no gene match. CDR3 length: 16 residues. Germline assignment: CDR1 SGHRS and CDR2 YFSETQ. The chain's CDR3 is CASSLQSAGGLNEQFV. CDR3 nucleotide sequence: TGCGCCAGCAGCTTGCAATCGGCGGGAGGATTGAATGAGCAGTTCGTC.

The V and J genes are TRBV18 and TRBJ2-5, with D possibly matching TRBD1 (6 bases). CDR1 KGHSH and CDR2 LQKENI come from the germline V gene. Trimming pared 2 bases from V and 5 bases from J, leaving 15 bases between. This CDR3 is built from 15 residues. CDR3 loop: CASSPNDRPGETQYF. The CDR3 coding sequence is TGTGCCAGCTCACCAAACGACAGGCCCGGGGAGACCCAGTACTTC.

The V and J genes are TRBV9 and TRBJ2-6, with D perhaps matching TRBD2 (7 bases). V gave up 1 base and J gave up 1 base, with 12 bases separating them. CDR1 is SGDLS and CDR2 is YYNGEE in the germline V gene. The CDR3 sequence is 17 residues long. CDR3 sequence (DNA): TGTGCCAGCAGCGTATCGGGGGGCGATTCTGGGGCCAACGTCCTGACTTTC. It encodes CASSVSGGDSGANVLTF.

In its sample, this clonotype was seen a few times. The chain carries TRBV7-9 and TRBJ1-4, with 8 bases identical to TRBD1. V shed 0 bases, J shed 8 bases, and the junction held 5 bases outside the gene matches. Germline V gene lookup returns CDR1 SEHNR and CDR2 FQNEAQ (reference sequence). This CDR3 contains 15 residues. CDR3 residues: CASSLAQGAGEKLFF. The CDR3, as DNA: TGTGCCAGCAGCTTAGCGCAGGGGGCTGGGGAAAAACTGTTTTTT.

This sequence joins TRBV20-1 and TRBJ2-7; D unclear. V was trimmed by 1 base and J by 2 bases, leaving 9 bases between them. The CDR3 runs to 13 residues. Germline V gives CDR1 DFQATT, CDR2 SNEGSKA (reference sequence). Here the CDR3 reads CSARGSRAYEQYF. The CDR3 region has the DNA TGCAGTGCTAGAGGGAGCCGAGCCTACGAGCAGTACTTC.

This clonotype has ten or more counts. The chain carries TRBV5-1 and TRBJ2-7; TRBD2 is a possible D gene (6 bases). The CDR3 covers 15 residues. The V end was cut by 0 bases, the J end by 3 bases, with 13 bases between. Germline V gene data show CDR1 as SGHRS and CDR2 as YFSETQ. The CDR3 loop is CASSLELAGDYEQYF. CDR3 bases: TGCGCCAGCAGCTTGGAACTAGCTGGAGACTACGAGCAGTACTTC.

Of note for this clonotype: A junction end diverges from the germline sequence, so it may reflect a read error. The genes are TRBV5-1 and TRBJ2-5, with D possibly TRBD2 on 6 matching bases. The CDR3 has 15 amino acids. The V gene's germline CDR1 is SGHRS and CDR2 YFSETQ. The CDR3 region has the DNA TGCGCCAGCAGCCCCTCGGAGGGCAATGGGGAGACCCTGTACTTC. Residues: CASSPSEGNGETLYF. Combining the CDR3 with reference TRBV5-1 and TRBJ2-5 gives the whole variable domain KAGVTQTPRYLIKTRGQQVTLSCSPISGHRSVSWYQQTPGQGLQFLFEYFSETQRNKGNFPGRFSGRQFSNSRSEMNVSTLELGDSALYLCASSPSEGNGETLYFGPGTRLLVL.

This sequence joins TRBV5-1 and TRBJ1-4; D is unresolved. V was cut by 0 bases and J by 4 bases, with 10 bases left in between. The CDR3 runs 15 residues. CDR1 is SGHRS and CDR2 is YFSETQ in the germline V gene. The CDR3 loop reads CASSLGTAHNEKLFF. The DNA of the CDR3 is TGCGCCAGCAGCTTGGGGACGGCCCATAATGAAAAACTGTTTTTT. Complete variable domain (other parts from reference TRBV5-1 and TRBJ1-4): KAGVTQTPRYLIKTRGQQVTLSCSPISGHRSVSWYQQTPGQGLQFLFEYFSETQRNKGNFPGRFSGRQFSNSRSEMNVSTLELGDSALYLCASSLGTAHNEKLFFGSGTQLSVL.

This clonotype was observed many times. The chain joins TRBV20-1 to TRBJ2-7; a weak D match, TRBD2 (6 bases). CDR1 DFQATT and CDR2 SNEGSKA come from the germline V gene (reference sequence). Trimming cost V 6 bases and J 0 bases, with 15 bases left between them. CDR3 length: 14 residues. The CDR3 sequence: CSAWSGWSSYEQYF. The CDR3 bases are TGCAGTGCGTGGAGCGGGTGGAGCTCCTACGAGCAGTACTTC.

This sequence joins TRBV3-1 and TRBJ2-1, with TRBD2 matching over 10 bases. Germline V lookup: CDR1 LGHDT, CDR2 YNNKEL (reference sequence). Losses at the gene ends were 10 bases for V and 0 bases for J; bases not matched to a gene: 15. This CDR3 has 18 residues. CDR3 residues: CATCQDSPSGSSYNEQFF. CDR3 in DNA: TGTGCCACCTGCCAAGATTCCCCTAGCGGGAGCTCCTACAATGAGCAGTTCTTC.

The gene calls are TRBV15 and TRBJ2-3, with a weak D call TRBD2 (6 bases). V shed 3 bases and J shed 5 bases, with 18 bases lying between them. The CDR3 is made up of 16 amino acids. Germline loops: CDR1 LNHNV, CDR2 YYDKDF (reference sequence). The CDR3 protein is CATSRDGASERDTQYF. In nucleotides, the CDR3 is TGTGCCACCAGCAGGGATGGGGCTAGCGAGAGAGATACGCAGTATTTT.

The chain joins TRBV7-9 to TRBJ2-7; 7 bases are a match to TRBD1. The V gene end was trimmed by 3 bases and the J gene end by 2 bases; junction bases not matched to a gene: 10. The CDR3 runs to 16 residues. Germline V CDR1 and CDR2: SEHNR, FQNEAQ (reference sequence). CDR3 sequence: CASSFQRPRGTYEQYF. The CDR3 DNA reads as TGTGCCAGCAGCTTCCAGCGACCCAGGGGGACCTACGAGCAGTACTTC. Full variable domain (remainder filled in from reference TRBV7-9 and TRBJ2-7): DTGVSQNPRHKITKRGQNVTFRCDPISEHNRLYWYRQTLGQGPEFLTYFQNEAQLEKSRLLSDRFSAERPKGSFSTLEIQRTEQGDSAMYLCASSFQRPRGTYEQYFGPGTRLTVT.

The V call is TRBV5-1, the J call TRBJ2-5; 8 nucleotides line up with TRBD1. This CDR3 is built from 16 residues. The ends lost 0 bases at V and 2 bases at J; junction bases unmatched: 6. From germline, CDR1 is SGHRS and CDR2 YFSETQ. The CDR3 DNA sequence: TGCGCCAGCAGCTTGGGAACCCGGGACAGGCAAGAGACCCAGTACTTC. Encoded protein: CASSLGTRDRQETQYF.

The table lists this clonotype with many counts. V gene TRBV20-1 combines with J gene TRBJ2-5; D is ambiguous. The CDR3 sequence is 14 residues long. V lost 0 bases to trimming and J lost 4 bases, with 12 bases between them. Germline lookup yields CDR1 DFQATT and CDR2 SNEGSKA (reference sequence). For the CDR3, the DNA is TGCAGTGCTAGAGATGACGATAGTGGAGAGACCCAGTACTTC. It specifies CSARDDDSGETQYF.

This clonotype was seen ten or more times. The chain has TRBV12-3 or TRBV12-4 and TRBJ2-7, with D unclear. This CDR3 has 14 residues. V gave up 4 bases and J gave up 2 bases, with 12 bases separating them. The CDR3 is CASSSSKAPYEQYF. The CDR3 DNA is TGTGCCAGCAGTTCGTCCAAAGCCCCCTACGAGCAGTACTTC.